What follows are 14 T cell receptor beta chains derived from one specimen sequenced in a study of T cell responses to AZD1222 COVID-19 vaccine. Sequencing used immunoSEQ multiplex PCR; TCRdb keeps in-frame clones, though not all of them. The sample includes fewer than 120,000 clones, about 90% of them seen just once. The sequencing here drew on peripheral blood, taken 28 days after the second AZD1222 dose. Every receptor here comes from an adult who received the AZD1222 COVID-19 vaccine.

The rearrangement joins TRBV28 to TRBJ2-5; D remains unclear. This CDR3 is 15 amino acids long. Germline lookup yields CDR1 MDHEN and CDR2 SYDVKM. V was trimmed by 3 bases and J by 4 bases, leaving 15 bases between them. CDR3 sequence reads: CASSFRVEVGETQYF. CDR3 coding DNA: TGTGCCAGCAGTTTTAGGGTAGAGGTCGGAGAGACCCAGTACTTC.

The chain combines TRBV15 with TRBJ2-1; no clear D. The germline V gene encodes CDR1 LNHNV and CDR2 YYDKDF (reference sequence). The V and J ends lost 4 bases and 5 bases respectively, with 3 bases between them. This CDR3 comprises 11 residues. The CDR3 bases are TGTGCCACCAGCATAGACAATGAGCAGTTCTTC. As protein: CATSIDNEQFF.

This clone was seen only a few times. The chain couples TRBV4-2 to TRBJ1-6; D perhaps matches TRBD1 (5 bases). Per the germline V gene, CDR1 is LGHNA and CDR2 is YNFKEQ. Trimming took 0 bases from V and 6 from J, leaving 12 bases between them. The CDR3 extends over 16 amino acids. The CDR3 region is CASSQDVGGLNSPLHF. CDR3 DNA sequence: TGTGCCAGCAGCCAAGACGTGGGGGGTCTTAATTCACCCCTCCACTTT.

This rearrangement joins TRBV18 to TRBJ1-2; the D is unclear. The germline CDR1 and CDR2 sequences are KGHSH and LQKENI. The CDR3 has 13 amino acids. The V gene lost 1 base and the J gene lost 3 bases, with 6 bases spanning the gap. This CDR3 reads CASSPQVYYGYTF. The CDR3 region has the DNA TGTGCCAGCTCACCACAGGTTTACTATGGCTACACCTTC. The complete variable domain, with remaining parts taken from reference TRBV18 and TRBJ1-2, reads NAGVMQNPRHLVRRRGQEARLRCSPMKGHSHVYWYRQLPEEGLKFMVYLQKENIIDESGMPKERFSAEFPKEGPSILRIQQVVRGDSAAYFCASSPQVYYGYTFGSGTRLTVV.

The rearrangement links TRBV3-1 (or the pseudogene TRBV3-2) to TRBJ2-5; unclear D gene. Trimming removed 5 bases from V and 5 bases from J, with 6 bases in between. CDR3 size: 11 residues. Germline V gene data show CDR1 as LGHDT and CDR2 as YNNKEL (reference sequence). The CDR3 DNA sequence: TGTGCCAGCAGCTTTCGGGAGACCCAGTACTTC. Amino acid sequence: CASSFRETQYF.

As for this clone: Other DNA sequences in this sample translate to the same CDR3. The chain recombines TRBV28 with TRBJ1-5; D not certain. The ends were cut back, 3 bases at V and 7 bases at J, with 7 bases in the middle. CDR3 length equals 12 residues. Germline CDR1 and CDR2: MDHEN and SYDVKM. CDR3 DNA sequence: TGTGCCAGCAGTTTTTCGGGACAGCCCCAGCATTTT. Its translation: CASSFSGQPQHF.

The chain couples TRBV6-1 to TRBJ2-7, with D maybe TRBD2 (6 bases). The ends were cut back, 3 bases at V and 3 bases at J, with 15 bases in the middle. The CDR3 has 15 amino acids. From germline, CDR1 is MNHNS and CDR2 SASEGT. The CDR3 region is CASSETGTSFYEQYF. The CDR3 nucleotides read TGTGCCAGCAGTGAGACCGGGACTTCCTTCTACGAGCAGTACTTC.

The chain links TRBV6-5 to TRBJ2-7, with no clear D. CDR1 is MNHEY, CDR2 SVGAGI, per germline. V lost 5 bases to trimming and J lost 4 bases, with 9 bases between them. This CDR3 is built from 12 residues. This CDR3 reads CASSSPGYEQYF. In nucleotides, the CDR3 is TGTGCCAGCAGTAGCCCGGGTTACGAGCAGTACTTC.

The chain employs TRBV7-9 and TRBJ2-3; 7 bases fit TRBD2. J was trimmed by 2 bases and V by 8 bases; bases with no gene match: 13. CDR3 size: 16 residues. CDR1 and CDR2 (germline): SEHNR, FQNEAQ (reference sequence). This chain's CDR3 is CASSRGVSGYTDTQYF. The DNA for the CDR3 is TGTGCCAGCTCACGGGGGGTTAGCGGATACACAGATACGCAGTATTTT.

This clone was seen a single time. J is TRBJ2-1 and V is TRBV27, with D possibly being TRBD1 or TRBD2 (5 bases each). Deletions cut 8 bases from V and 13 bases from J, with 15 bases between. Per germline, CDR1 MNHEY and CDR2 SMNVEV (reference sequence). The CDR3 length is 11 residues. CDR3 sequence: CASGLGTVQFF. The CDR3 DNA reads TGTGCCAGCGGCCTCGGGACGGTTCAGTTCTTC.

The gene calls are TRBV19 and TRBJ1-5; D call uncertain. The CDR3 runs to 15 residues. The V gene's germline CDR1 is LNHDA and CDR2 SQIVND (reference sequence). Deletions cut 6 bases from V and 0 bases from J, with 12 bases between. For the CDR3, the DNA is TGTGCCAGTAGGCCTACCGGGTTTAGCAATCAGCCCCAGCATTTT. Its protein is CASRPTGFSNQPQHF.

This clone has more than one count but fewer than ten. This chain links TRBV3-1 (or the pseudogene TRBV3-2) with TRBJ2-3, with a possible D match to TRBD2 (7 bases). Germline assignment: CDR1 LGHDT and CDR2 YNNKEL (reference sequence). This CDR3 spans 17 amino acids. Deletions cut 3 bases from V and 2 bases from J, with 18 bases between. Here the CDR3 reads CASSHPRGGGVTDTQYF. The DNA of the CDR3 is TGTGCCAGCAGCCATCCACGAGGGGGGGGTGTCACAGATACGCAGTATTTT.

This clone was observed once. The chain couples TRBV5-4 to TRBJ2-5, with 8 bases fitting TRBD1. J lost 4 bases, V lost 3 bases, and 5 bases had no gene match. Germline V gives CDR1 SGHNT, CDR2 YYREEE (reference sequence). This CDR3 contains 14 residues. Here the CDR3 reads CASSSGQGRETQYF. CDR3 coding DNA: TGTGCCAGCAGCTCCGGACAGGGTCGAGAGACCCAGTACTTC.

This rearrangement joins TRBV5-1 to TRBJ2-7; 8 bases are shared with TRBD2. In germline, CDR1 is SGHRS, CDR2 YFSETQ. Germline trimming cut 0 bases from V and 2 bases from J; bases unmatched to any gene: 4. The CDR3 extends over 15 amino acids. This CDR3 is CASSLAGGEAYEQYF. CDR3 sequence (DNA): TGCGCCAGCAGCTTGGCCGGGGGGGAGGCCTACGAGCAGTACTTC.